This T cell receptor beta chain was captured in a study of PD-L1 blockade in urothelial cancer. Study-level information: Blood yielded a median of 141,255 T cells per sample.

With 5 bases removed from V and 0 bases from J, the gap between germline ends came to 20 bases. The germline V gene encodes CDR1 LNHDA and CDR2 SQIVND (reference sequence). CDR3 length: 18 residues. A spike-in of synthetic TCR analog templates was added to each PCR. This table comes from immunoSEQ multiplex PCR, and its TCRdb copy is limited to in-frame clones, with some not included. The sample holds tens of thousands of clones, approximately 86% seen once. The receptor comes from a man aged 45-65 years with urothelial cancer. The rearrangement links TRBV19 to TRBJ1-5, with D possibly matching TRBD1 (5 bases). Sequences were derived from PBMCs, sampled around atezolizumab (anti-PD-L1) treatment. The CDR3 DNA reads TGTGCCAGTAGTCTCCGAGTCACAGGAGTAAATAGCAATCAGCCCCAGCATTTT. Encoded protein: CASSLRVTGVNSNQPQHF.